Below are 28 T cell receptor beta chains sequenced from a single sample in a study of blood T cell repertoires in COVID-19. Here immunoSEQ multiplex PCR was the method, and the copy in TCRdb shows in-frame clones only, minus some. Here the sample spans 150,000 to 200,000 clones, approximately 80% being singletons. Sequenced input: peripheral blood. The receptors shown here come from a man between 60 and 75 years old with acute or convalescent COVID-19.

The rearrangement joins TRBV7-9 to TRBJ1-2; the D gene is possibly TRBD1 (5 bases). Deletions cut 4 bases from V and 5 bases from J, with 14 bases between. CDR3 length equals 14 residues. From germline, CDR1 is SEHNR and CDR2 FQNEAQ (reference sequence). The CDR3 coding sequence is TGTGCCAGCAGCTCCAGACAGAGGCCTTATGGCTACACCTTC. This gives the protein CASSSRQRPYGYTF.

The V gene is TRBV7-2, the J gene TRBJ1-1, with 8 bases aligning to TRBD1. The germline V gene encodes CDR1 SGHTA and CDR2 FQGNSA. V was pared by 5 bases and J by 2 bases, with 7 bases of the junction left unmatched. The length of the CDR3 is 15 residues. The CDR3 DNA is TGTGCCAGCAGCCTGGGACAGGTTGATAACACTGAAGCTTTCTTT. This encodes CASSLGQVDNTEAFF.

J is TRBJ1-2 and V is TRBV12-3 or TRBV12-4, with 7 bases aligning to TRBD1. V lost 6 bases and J lost 6; bases outside the gene matches: 7. The CDR3 extends over 13 amino acids. This chain's CDR3 is CASRATGYHGYTF. CDR3 bases: TGTGCCAGCAGGGCGACAGGGTACCATGGCTACACCTTC.

The V gene is TRBV5-1, the J gene TRBJ1-5, with D maybe TRBD1 (5 bases). This CDR3 has 14 residues. Trimming shortened V by 2 bases and J by 5 bases, and 11 bases separated the two germline ends. Germline values: CDR1 SGHRS, CDR2 YFSETQ. The CDR3 DNA is TGCGCCAGCAGCTTATCCGGGGGATATCAGCCCCAGCATTTT. Its protein product is CASSLSGGYQPQHF.

This chain uses TRBV12-5 with TRBJ1-5; 7 bases are a match to TRBD1. This CDR3 spans 14 amino acids. The germline CDR1 and CDR2 sequences are LGHNT and FRNRAP. V dropped 1 base and J dropped 4; count of bases not matched to a gene: 1. In DNA form, the CDR3 reads TGTGCTAGTGGTTTGGCGACAGGGAATCAGCCCCAGCATTTT. Translated: CASGLATGNQPQHF.

The chain uses TRBV7-9 and TRBJ1-5; D unresolved. Germline CDR1 and CDR2: SEHNR and FQNEAQ (reference sequence). V was pared by 1 base and J by 4 bases, with 8 bases between. The CDR3 is made up of 14 amino acids. CDR3 residues: CASSLGTGNQPQHF. As DNA, the CDR3 is TGTGCCAGCAGCTTAGGAACGGGAAATCAGCCCCAGCATTTT. Together with reference TRBV7-9 and TRBJ1-5, the CDR3 gives the full variable domain: DTGVSQNPRHKITKRGQNVTFRCDPISEHNRLYWYRQTLGQGPEFLTYFQNEAQLEKSRLLSDRFSAERPKGSFSTLEIQRTEQGDSAMYLCASSLGTGNQPQHFGDGTRLSIL.

The chain links TRBV9 to TRBJ2-1; tentatively, D is TRBD2 (6 bases). The CDR3 has 17 amino acids. Germline V gene sequence: CDR1 SGDLS, CDR2 YYNGEE. V was cut by 4 bases and J by 0 bases, with 17 bases left in between. The CDR3 region is CASSHSGTWDSYNEQFF. The CDR3 DNA is TGTGCCAGCAGCCACTCAGGGACTTGGGACTCCTACAATGAGCAGTTCTTC.

The rearrangement joins TRBV3-1 (or the pseudogene TRBV3-2) to TRBJ1-1; possible D gene TRBD1, 6 bases. CDR3 size: 13 residues. Trimming shortened V by 4 bases and J by 1 base, and 7 bases separated the two germline ends. CDR1 is LGHDT, CDR2 YNNKEL, per germline (reference sequence). In nucleotides, the CDR3 is TGTGCCAGCAGCCGGACAGCGAACACTGAAGCTTTCTTT. The encoded protein is CASSRTANTEAFF.

The chain couples TRBV18 to TRBJ2-5; TRBD2 might be the D (6 bases). This CDR3 spans 13 amino acids. CDR1 and CDR2 (germline): KGHSH, LQKENI. V dropped 6 bases and J dropped 5 bases, with 13 bases sitting between them. CDR3 protein: CASSREMGETQYF. The CDR3 DNA reads TGTGCCAGCTCTCGGGAGATGGGGGAGACCCAGTACTTC.

V usage is TRBV19 and J usage is TRBJ1-2, with D maybe TRBD1 (5 bases). This CDR3 is 14 amino acids long. The germline V and J ends were trimmed by 8 bases and 4 bases, with 17 bases remaining between them. Germline V CDR1 and CDR2: LNHDA, SQIVND (reference sequence). The CDR3 is CASRPSGGGYGYTF. Written as DNA, the CDR3 is TGTGCCAGTCGCCCCTCGGGGGGAGGCTATGGCTACACCTTC. The full variable domain, in which reference TRBV19 and TRBJ1-2 provide the parts outside the CDR3, is DGGITQSPKYLFRKEGQNVTLSCEQNLNHDAMYWYRQDPGQGLRLIYYSQIVNDFQKGDIAEGYSVSREKKESFPLTVTSAQKNPTAFYLCASRPSGGGYGYTFGSGTRLTVV.

V is TRBV19 and J is TRBJ2-1; TRBD2 agrees at 11 bases. Germline CDR1 LNHDA, CDR2 SQIVND (reference sequence). The CDR3 has 16 amino acids. V shed 5 bases and J 4 bases; nucleotides not matched to a gene: 7. The CDR3 here is CASSPTSGAKYNEQFF. The CDR3 DNA reads TGTGCCAGTAGTCCGACTAGCGGGGCCAAATACAATGAGCAGTTCTTC.

The genes are TRBV15 and TRBJ1-3, with D unclear. In germline, CDR1 is LNHNV, CDR2 YYDKDF (reference sequence). This CDR3 has 16 amino acids. Trimming shortened V by 1 base and J by 0 bases, and 10 bases separated the two germline ends. CDR3 bases: TGTGCCACCAGCAGAGGGGCCGGGGTCTCTGGAAACACCATATATTTT. It specifies CATSRGAGVSGNTIYF.

The rearrangement links TRBV15 to TRBJ1-2; 8 bases map to TRBD1. The ends lost 4 bases at V and 5 bases at J; junction bases unmatched: 6. The length of the CDR3 is 14 residues. Germline loops: CDR1 LNHNV, CDR2 YYDKDF (reference sequence). This CDR3 is CATSIGQGGYGYTF. DNA of the CDR3: TGTGCCACCAGCATCGGACAGGGAGGGTATGGCTACACCTTC.

This clone was counted a single time. The CDR3 sequence is CASSQSPQGPVEKLFF. As DNA, the CDR3 is TGTGCCAGCAGCCAGTCCCCCCAGGGGCCGGTTGAAAAACTGTTTTTT. V and J are TRBV4-2 and TRBJ1-4, with D tentatively TRBD1 (6 bases). The germline CDR1 and CDR2 sequences are LGHNA and YNFKEQ. Trimming shortened V by 3 bases and J by 7 bases, and 18 bases separated the two germline ends. The CDR3 length is 16 residues.

The chain combines TRBV10-3 with TRBJ1-3, with a possible D match to TRBD1 (6 bases). The CDR3 runs 14 residues. Germline lookup yields CDR1 ENHRY and CDR2 SYGVKD. Trimming took off 8 bases at V and 0 bases at J, with 11 bases between the two ends. DNA for the CDR3: TGTGCCATCGGACAGAGTTCCTCTGGAAACACCATATATTTT. Translated: CAIGQSSSGNTIYF.

The chain links TRBV5-1 to TRBJ1-1; D is perhaps TRBD1 (6 bases). Trimming cost V 5 bases and J 3 bases, with 17 bases left between them. Germline values: CDR1 SGHRS, CDR2 YFSETQ. CDR3 length: 15 amino acids. Written as DNA, the CDR3 is TGCGCCAGCAGTCCTTTGGCAGGGGACGACACTGAAGCTTTCTTT. Protein product: CASSPLAGDDTEAFF.

The chain uses TRBV2 and TRBJ1-1, with 8 bases aligning to TRBD1. The CDR3 is 13 amino acids. V shed 3 bases, J shed 9 bases, and the junction held 6 bases outside the gene matches. CDR1 is SNHLY and CDR2 is FYNNEI in the germline V gene. The CDR3 DNA follows: TGTGCCAGCAGTGACAGGGGGCTAGCGAAAGCTTTCTTT. Residues: CASSDRGLAKAFF.

The V and J genes are TRBV2 and TRBJ2-3, with a possible D match to TRBD1 (6 bases). Trimming took 6 bases from V and 1 from J, leaving 11 bases between them. Per the germline V gene, CDR1 is SNHLY and CDR2 is FYNNEI. The length of the CDR3 is 14 residues. CDR3 loop: CASSRGVGTDTQYF. The CDR3 region has the DNA TGTGCCAGCAGCAGGGGCGTTGGCACAGATACGCAGTATTTT.

Regarding this clone: Other nucleotide sequences in the sample specify the same CDR3. The genes are TRBV19 and TRBJ2-2, with D unclear. Germline lookup yields CDR1 LNHDA and CDR2 SQIVND (reference sequence). The CDR3 is 13 residues long. Trimming removed 1 base at V and 4 bases at J, with 4 bases between. The CDR3 DNA reads as TGTGCCAGTAGTATAGCGGGCACCGGGGAGCTGTTTTTT. Protein: CASSIAGTGELFF.

This chain links TRBV21-1 with TRBJ2-3; the table's D call of TRBD2 was not tested on the DNA. TRBV21-1 represents a pseudogene. CDR3 size: 17 residues. The CDR3 reads CASSKVTRVYCTDTQYF. CDR3 DNA sequence: TGTGCCAGCAGCAAAGTAACCCGGGTCTATTGCACAGATACGCAGTATTTT.

V usage is TRBV7-8 and J usage is TRBJ2-7; no firm D call. CDR1 SGHVS and CDR2 FQNEAQ come from the germline V gene. V was shortened by 5 bases and J by 3 bases, with 5 bases between the two germline ends. This CDR3 is built from 11 residues. The CDR3 protein is CASSLRYEQYF. The CDR3 DNA is TGTGCCAGCAGCCTCCGCTACGAGCAGTACTTC.

The rearrangement joins TRBV6-1 to TRBJ1-6; TRBD1 matches 7 bases. The J segment lost 7 bases and the V segment lost 4 bases, leaving 13 bases of the junction unmatched. The germline CDR1 and CDR2 sequences are MNHNS and SASEGT. This CDR3 has 17 amino acids. The DNA for the CDR3 is TGTGCCAGCAGTGGACACAGGGGACGCGGCTGGAATTCACCCCTCCACTTT. Translating gives CASSGHRGRGWNSPLHF.

The chain is built from TRBV20-1 and TRBJ2-7; no clear D. With 3 bases removed from V and 4 bases from J, the gap between germline ends came to 16 bases. Germline values: CDR1 DFQATT, CDR2 SNEGSKA (reference sequence). CDR3 size: 14 residues. The CDR3 DNA is TGCAGTGCTAGTCACTACGGAACCGATTACGAGCAGTACTTC. It yields the protein CSASHYGTDYEQYF.

The chain has TRBV25-1 and TRBJ1-1, with TRBD1 as a possible D gene (5 bases). Per germline, CDR1 MGHDK and CDR2 SYGVNS. With 4 bases removed from V and 10 bases from J, the gap between germline ends came to 13 bases. This CDR3 has 12 amino acids. The CDR3 loop is CASSGLPGGAFF. CDR3 in DNA: TGTGCCAGCAGTGGCCTTCCGGGGGGAGCTTTCTTT.

V usage is TRBV5-1 and J usage is TRBJ1-3; 9 bases map to TRBD1. From germline, CDR1 is SGHRS and CDR2 YFSETQ. V trimming: 4 bases; J trimming: 3 bases; junction bases outside the gene matches: 2. The CDR3 runs to 14 residues. The CDR3 DNA reads as TGCGCCAGCAGCCTGGGACAGGGTGGAAACACCATATATTTT. This sequence encodes CASSLGQGGNTIYF.

V is TRBV25-1 and J is TRBJ2-3; TRBD2 aligns across 9 bases. The CDR3 totals 15 residues. The V gene's germline CDR1 is MGHDK and CDR2 SYGVNS. V trimming: 6 bases; J trimming: 4 bases; junction bases outside the gene matches: 8. CDR3 residues: CASSLSGGMADTQYF. In DNA, the CDR3 is TGTGCCAGCAGCCTTAGCGGGGGCATGGCAGATACGCAGTATTTT.

The gene calls are TRBV7-2 and TRBJ2-3; 12 positions agree with TRBD2. The V segment lost 4 bases and the J segment 4 bases; nucleotides outside the gene matches: 6. Per the germline V gene, CDR1 is SGHTA and CDR2 is FQGNSA. This CDR3 is built from 16 residues. The CDR3 DNA reads as TGTGCCAGCAGCTACCGACTAGCGGGGGCGGCAGATACGCAGTATTTT. As protein: CASSYRLAGAADTQYF.

V gene TRBV1 combines with J gene TRBJ1-5. TRBV1 represents a pseudogene. The CDR3 consists of 13 residues. In DNA form, the CDR3 reads TGCACCACCCTCAATCGAAGTCTACAGCCCCAGCATTTT. Its translation: CTTLNRSLQPQHF.